This TCR beta chain is from a study of T cells after yellow fever vaccination. Study results and caveats: Post-booster repertoires contained most primary-vaccination clones again (almost 97% CD4, over 70% CD8).

A single record per CDR3 protein comes from TCRdb applying MiXCR to the 5' RACE reads. The profile shows roughly 150,000 distinct CDR3 sequences, about 7% of them singletons. This CDR3 is 14 amino acids long. V was pared by 5 bases and J by 0 bases, with 4 bases of the junction left unmatched. CDR1 GTSNPN and CDR2 SVGIG come from the germline V gene (reference sequence). This clonotype was recorded many times. Its target is unknown. The chain links TRBV30 to TRBJ1-1; 9 bases line up with TRBD1. The TCR originated in a man aged 18 to 30 who received the YFV17D yellow fever vaccine. Sequenced material: CD4+ T cells sorted from PBMCs, taken about 5 days after the first yellow fever vaccination. The CDR3 sequence is CAWYRGRVNTEAFF. The CDR3, as DNA: TGTGCCTGGTACAGGGGGCGGGTGAACACTGAAGCTTTCTTT.